Presented here are 6 T cell receptor beta chains from one specimen sequenced in a study of vaccination and CD4 T cells after COVID-19 (dated by TCRdb to 2021 to 2024). Their specific antigens are unknown. The sample's treatment or condition label is to be understood as: roughly 10-day PBMC culture with coronavirus spike peptide pools or control peptides (ViraFEST assay). The method was PCR. The sequencer was an Illumina iSeq 100. DNA from cultured CD4+ T cells was subjected to TCR sequencing with the Oncomine TCR Beta short-read assay at the Johns Hopkins FTIC core. TCRdb itself trimmed the public reads at Q25 with fastp, ran MiXCR and retained productive beta chains. Every distinct CDR3 protein forms one entry, paired with its most common genes and DNA. The sample table records roughly 20,000 distinct CDR3 sequences; 43% of these occur just once. Around 3.2% of the sample is in the top ten clones.

The source was CD4+ T cells from blood, cultured in vitro, collected after SARS-CoV-2 vaccination. These receptor sequences come from a human donor who had recovered from COVID-19.

This clonotype showed up just a few times. This chain uses TRBV11-3 with TRBJ2-5; D is unresolved. The CDR3 has 14 residues. Between the trimmed V and J ends, which lost 5 bases and 0 bases, there was a span of 10 bases. The germline gives CDR1 SGHNT, CDR2 YENEEA. The CDR3 protein is CASSPDLDQETQYF. CDR3 bases: TGTGCCAGCAGCCCCGACCTTGACCAAGAGACCCAGTACTTC.

The V and J genes are TRBV5-4 and TRBJ2-7; TRBD2 agrees at 7 bases. This CDR3 is 15 amino acids long. The ends lost 1 base at V and 2 bases at J; junction bases unmatched: 6. From germline, CDR1 is SGHNT and CDR2 YYREEE (reference sequence). DNA of the CDR3: TGTGCCAGCAGCTTGACGGCTAGCGGAGCCTACGAGCAGTACTTC. It translates to CASSLTASGAYEQYF.

The chain recombines TRBV7-9 with TRBJ2-7, with 11 bases fitting TRBD2. This CDR3 is built from 15 residues. Trimming took 2 bases from V and 6 from J; bases not matched to a gene: 6. Looked up from germline, CDR1 is SEHNR and CDR2 is FQNEAQ (reference sequence). The CDR3 coding sequence is TGTGCCAGCAGCTTACAGACTAGCGGGGCCGCCGAGCAGTACTTC. Protein product: CASSLQTSGAAEQYF. The full variable domain, its missing parts supplied by reference TRBV7-9 and TRBJ2-7, is DTGVSQNPRHKITKRGQNVTFRCDPISEHNRLYWYRQTLGQGPEFLTYFQNEAQLEKSRLLSDRFSAERPKGSFSTLEIQRTEQGDSAMYLCASSLQTSGAAEQYFGPGTRLTVT.

The V call is TRBV5-4, the J call TRBJ2-6; 7 bases match TRBD2. The V segment lost 7 bases and the J segment 2 bases; nucleotides outside the gene matches: 12. The CDR3 is made up of 17 amino acids. Germline assignment: CDR1 SGHNT and CDR2 YYREEE (reference sequence). CDR3 sequence: CASLPQRGPPGANVLTF. The CDR3 DNA follows: TGTGCCAGCCTCCCCCAGCGGGGCCCCCCTGGGGCCAACGTCCTGACTTTC.

V gene TRBV29-1 combines with J gene TRBJ1-1; tentative D call: TRBD1 (6 bases). Trimming took off 5 bases at V and 1 base at J, with 17 bases between the two ends. This CDR3 contains 15 residues. Germline V lookup: CDR1 SQVTM, CDR2 ANQGSEA. The CDR3 region has the DNA TGCAGCGTTCAAAATATTGGACAGCCGAACACTGAAGCTTTCTTT. Its translation is CSVQNIGQPNTEAFF.

The DNA of the CDR3 is TGTGCCAGCAGGCCGGACAGGGAGTCCTACGAGCAGTACTTC. Its translation is CASRPDRESYEQYF. This chain connects TRBV6-1 to TRBJ2-7; 8 bases map to TRBD1. The germline V gene has CDR1 MNHNS and CDR2 SASEGT. This CDR3 region has 14 residues. Trimming removed 6 bases from V and 1 base from J; junction bases left unmatched: 5.